The 30 T cell receptor beta chains reported below all come from one sample, sequenced in a study of memory CD4+ T cells and cytomegalovirus serostatus (dated by TCRdb to the late 2010s). A FACSAria II was used to sort memory CD4+ T cells, defined as single viable CD3+CD4+CD8-CD45RO+ cells. The receptor library was made with the immunoSEQ multiplex PCR assay. Here the immuneACCESS table is served through TCRdb, limited to in-frame sequences with V and J called. Missing clones are a known gap in these copies; in checked studies unresolved V genes cover under half, and the rest lacks a known reason. Here the sample has approximately 53,000 clones; roughly 78% occur a single time. The ten top clones hold over 0.5% of the sample. Material for sequencing was memory CD4+ T cells from blood. All receptors derive from an adult in good health and CMV-seronegative.

The chain joins TRBV12-5 to TRBJ2-1, with D tentatively TRBD2 (5 bases). V lost 5 bases, J lost 3 bases, and 14 bases lay in between. Germline V gene sequence: CDR1 LGHNT, CDR2 FRNRAP. The CDR3 loop spans 15 amino acids. For the CDR3, the DNA is TGTGCTAGTGGTCCCAGGACTGATAGCTACAATGAGCAGTTCTTC. Protein sequence: CASGPRTDSYNEQFF.

The J gene is TRBJ2-1, the V gene TRBV7-9; 13 positions match TRBD2. Losses at the gene ends were 5 bases for V and 7 bases for J; bases not matched to a gene: 5. Germline values: CDR1 SEHNR, CDR2 FQNEAQ (reference sequence). This CDR3 has 15 amino acids. The CDR3 coding sequence is TGTGCCAGCAGCATCGGACTAGCGGGAGCAAATGAGCAGTTCTTC. This sequence encodes CASSIGLAGANEQFF.

The chain employs TRBV9 and TRBJ1-1; D gene ambiguous. V shed 0 bases and J shed 3 bases, with 6 bases lying between them. The CDR3 spans 13 residues. In germline, CDR1 is SGDLS, CDR2 YYNGEE. The CDR3 DNA follows: TGTGCCAGCAGCGTAGCATTATACACTGAAGCTTTCTTT. Protein sequence: CASSVALYTEAFF. Supplemented by reference TRBV9 and TRBJ1-1, the full variable domain reads DSGVTQTPKHLITATGQRVTLRCSPRSGDLSVYWYQQSLDQGLQFLIQYYNGEERAKGNILERFSAQQFPDLHSELNLSSLELGDSALYFCASSVALYTEAFFGQGTRLTVV.

The CDR3 nucleotides are TGTGCCAGCAGCCCAGGACACTACGAGCAGTACTTC. Translation gives CASSPGHYEQYF. V usage is TRBV7-2 and J usage is TRBJ2-7; tentatively, D is TRBD1 (5 bases). V gave up 5 bases and J gave up 3 bases, with 8 bases separating them. CDR3 length: 12 residues. Germline V lookup: CDR1 SGHTA, CDR2 FQGNSA.

Here the CDR3 reads CASSLAPSGGTDTQYF. CDR3 bases: TGCGCCAGCAGCTTGGCCCCTAGCGGGGGAACAGATACGCAGTATTTT. V usage is TRBV5-1 and J usage is TRBJ2-3; 10 bases match TRBD2. CDR1 SGHRS and CDR2 YFSETQ come from the germline V gene. The CDR3 consists of 16 residues. The J segment lost 3 bases and the V segment lost 0 bases, leaving 4 bases of the junction unmatched.

This clone has more than one count but fewer than ten. This chain connects TRBV9 to TRBJ1-1; no clear D. The CDR3 consists of 13 residues. V was cut by 0 bases and J by 3 bases, with 6 bases left in between. CDR1 is SGDLS, CDR2 YYNGEE, per germline. CDR3 sequence reads: CASSVDLDTEAFF. CDR3 sequence (DNA): TGTGCCAGCAGCGTAGACCTGGACACTGAAGCTTTCTTT.

This chain connects TRBV2 to TRBJ1-1, with 8 bases that match TRBD1. Per germline, CDR1 SNHLY and CDR2 FYNNEI. The CDR3 has 14 amino acids. V lost 4 bases to trimming and J lost 5 bases; unmatched junction nucleotides: 6. The CDR3: CASSAGQGRTEAFF. In DNA form, the CDR3 reads TGTGCCAGCAGTGCCGGACAGGGCCGGACTGAAGCTTTCTTT.

V usage is TRBV28 and J usage is TRBJ1-2; a weak D match, TRBD1 (6 bases). Germline V CDR1 and CDR2: MDHEN, SYDVKM. The CDR3 runs 15 residues. Trimming left V 3 bases short and J 4 bases short, with 15 bases between. The CDR3 nucleotides are TGTGCCAGCAGTTTGGGGGGGCGCGGGGTCTATGGCTACACCTTC. This sequence encodes CASSLGGRGVYGYTF.

The chain recombines TRBV19 with TRBJ1-1; possibly TRBD1 for D (5 bases). CDR1 LNHDA and CDR2 SQIVND come from the germline V gene (reference sequence). This CDR3 has 14 amino acids. With 4 bases removed from V and 1 base from J, the gap between germline ends came to 10 bases. CDR3 sequence (DNA): TGTGCCAGTAGTACAGGGCTCGGGAACACTGAAGCTTTCTTT. Its translation: CASSTGLGNTEAFF.

V and J are TRBV28 and TRBJ2-7; 9 nucleotides match TRBD2. Looked up from germline, CDR1 is MDHEN and CDR2 is SYDVKM. CDR3 length equals 14 residues. V lost 6 bases and J lost 0; bases outside the gene matches: 3. This CDR3 reads CASSPSGNSYEQYF. The DNA for the CDR3 is TGTGCCAGCAGCCCTAGCGGGAACTCCTACGAGCAGTACTTC.

This chain connects TRBV10-3 to TRBJ1-2; D not certain. The CDR3 is made up of 15 amino acids. Trimming removed 4 bases from V and 0 bases from J, with 12 bases in between. Germline values: CDR1 ENHRY, CDR2 SYGVKD. In nucleotides, the CDR3 is TGTGCCATCAGTGCGTCGGGAAAATCTAACTATGGCTACACCTTC. This encodes CAISASGKSNYGYTF.

J is TRBJ2-3 and V is TRBV30; 7 nucleotides agree with TRBD2. V trimming: 1 base; J trimming: 4 bases; junction bases outside the gene matches: 8. The CDR3 is 15 amino acids. From germline, CDR1 is GTSNPN and CDR2 SVGIG (reference sequence). In DNA form, the CDR3 reads TGTGCCTGGAGTGGTTGGGGGGGATCCGCAGATACGCAGTATTTT. The encoded protein is CAWSGWGGSADTQYF.

The gene calls are TRBV5-1 and TRBJ1-2; 8 bases match TRBD1. The V gene's germline CDR1 is SGHRS and CDR2 YFSETQ. V lost 0 bases, J lost 4 bases, and 5 bases stayed unmatched. The CDR3 is 15 residues long. For the CDR3, the DNA is TGCGCCAGCAGCTTGGACGGGACAGGACCCTATGGCTACACCTTC. Protein sequence: CASSLDGTGPYGYTF.

The chain joins TRBV5-1 to TRBJ2-1; 10 bases align to TRBD2. This CDR3 is built from 16 residues. V lost 2 bases to trimming and J lost 7 bases; unmatched junction nucleotides: 9. The V gene's germline CDR1 is SGHRS and CDR2 YFSETQ. The CDR3 sequence is CASSLRPSGSGNEQFF. The CDR3, as DNA: TGCGCCAGCAGCTTACGGCCTAGCGGGAGTGGAAATGAGCAGTTCTTC.

The chain employs TRBV7-6 and TRBJ2-2, with 11 bases matching TRBD2. The CDR3 covers 16 residues. V was clipped by 5 bases and J by 4 bases; unmatched bases: 6. Germline CDR1 reads SGHVS; CDR2 reads FNYEAQ. CDR3 in DNA: TGTGCCAGCAGCCTTGGACTAGCGGGTGGCACCGGGGAGCTGTTTTTT. It yields the protein CASSLGLAGGTGELFF.

The chain combines TRBV30 with TRBJ2-1, with a weak D call TRBD1 (8 bases). Germline lookup yields CDR1 GTSNPN and CDR2 SVGIG (reference sequence). The CDR3 runs 17 residues. The V end lost 2 bases, the J end lost 1 base, and 18 bases lay between the germline ends. The CDR3 DNA reads as TGTGCCTGGAGTTCAAGAACAGGGGGAGGGTCCTACAATGAGCAGTTCTTC. Translation gives CAWSSRTGGGSYNEQFF.

V gene TRBV2 combines with J gene TRBJ2-3; unclear D gene. This CDR3 is 14 amino acids long. V lost 7 bases and J 0 bases, leaving 11 bases between the germline ends. Germline CDR1 SNHLY, CDR2 FYNNEI. The CDR3 is CASIEDTSTDTQYF. The CDR3 coding sequence is TGTGCCAGCATAGAGGATACTAGCACAGATACGCAGTATTTT.

This clone turned up a few times. The genes are TRBV25-1 and TRBJ2-5; perhaps TRBD2 as D (7 bases). Germline CDR1 MGHDK, CDR2 SYGVNS. CDR3 length: 16 amino acids. With 5 bases removed from V and 2 bases from J, the gap between germline ends came to 18 bases. The CDR3 DNA reads TGTGCCAGCAGTCCCGGGGGGCTCACACTACAAGAGACCCAGTACTTC. It codes for CASSPGGLTLQETQYF.

The chain carries TRBV5-1 and TRBJ2-7; 12 nucleotides agree with TRBD2. The germline CDR1 and CDR2 sequences are SGHRS and YFSETQ. V lost 4 bases to trimming and J lost 5 bases; unmatched junction nucleotides: 7. The CDR3 is 15 amino acids. The chain's CDR3 is CASSMTSGSLHEQYF. Written as DNA, the CDR3 is TGCGCCAGCAGCATGACTAGCGGGAGTCTCCACGAGCAGTACTTC.

V usage is TRBV5-4 and J usage is TRBJ1-1; the D is unclear. CDR1 SGHNT and CDR2 YYREEE come from the germline V gene (reference sequence). The CDR3 is 15 amino acids. The V and J ends lost 0 bases and 4 bases respectively, with 13 bases between them. In nucleotides, the CDR3 is TGTGCCAGCAGCTTGGTCGGCCCCTTGGGCACTGAAGCTTTCTTT. Translation: CASSLVGPLGTEAFF.

The chain joins TRBV5-8 to TRBJ2-1; 7 bases line up with TRBD2. Germline CDR1 SGHTS, CDR2 YDEGEE. After removal of 4 bases from V and 4 bases from J, the junction contained 14 bases not matched to a gene. CDR3 length: 17 residues. The CDR3, as DNA: TGTGCCAGCAGCCGGGGGATGCGGGAGATGTGGTACAATGAGCAGTTCTTC. Its translation is CASSRGMREMWYNEQFF.

The CDR3: CASSSRQGSNEKLFF. The CDR3 DNA sequence: TGCGCCAGCAGCTCCAGACAGGGCTCGAATGAAAAACTGTTTTTT. The rearrangement links TRBV4-1 to TRBJ1-4, with 7 bases matching TRBD1. With V trimmed by 5 bases and J by 5 bases, 8 bases remained unmatched. This CDR3 is built from 15 residues. Looked up from germline, CDR1 is MGHRA and CDR2 is YSYEKL.

This chain joins TRBV13 and TRBJ2-1, with D perhaps TRBD1 (5 bases). The CDR3 totals 21 residues. CDR1 is PRHDT, CDR2 FYEKMQ, per germline (reference sequence). Trimming cost V 0 bases and J 0 bases, with 24 bases left between them. CDR3 DNA sequence: TGTGCCAGCAGCTTAGGCCGTAAGAGTGGGGCTTTTCCAAGCTCCTACAATGAGCAGTTCTTC. This translates into CASSLGRKSGAFPSSYNEQFF.

The V call is TRBV5-4, the J call TRBJ2-7; no clear D gene. Trimming took 3 bases from V and 5 from J, leaving 12 bases between them. CDR1 is SGHNT, CDR2 YYREEE, per germline (reference sequence). The CDR3 is 13 residues long. CDR3: CASSSVFENEQYF. In nucleotides, the CDR3 is TGTGCCAGCAGCTCAGTCTTCGAGAACGAGCAGTACTTC.

The chain links TRBV12-5 to TRBJ2-2; 7 bases align to TRBD1. After removal of 0 bases from V and 2 bases from J, the junction contained 9 bases not matched to a gene. The germline V gene has CDR1 LGHNT and CDR2 FRNRAP. The CDR3 is 18 amino acids. CDR3 bases: TGTGCTAGTGGTTTGGTAACAGTAGGGGGCAAAAACACCGGGGAGCTGTTTTTT. Its protein is CASGLVTVGGKNTGELFF.

Comments on this clone: Other DNA sequences from this sample encode an identical CDR3 as well. CDR3 amino acids: CASSLPKETQYF. Here the CDR3 DNA reads TGTGCCAGCAGCTTGCCAAAAGAGACCCAGTACTTC. This sequence joins TRBV5-4 and TRBJ2-5, with D unresolved. V was trimmed by 1 base and J by 3 bases, leaving 4 bases between them. From germline, CDR1 is SGHNT and CDR2 YYREEE (reference sequence). The CDR3 runs to 12 residues. Complete variable domain (other parts from reference TRBV5-4 and TRBJ2-5): ETGVTQSPTHLIKTRGQQVTLRCSSQSGHNTVSWYQQALGQGPQFIFQYYREEENGRGNFPPRFSGLQFPNYSSELNVNALELDDSALYLCASSLPKETQYFGPGTRLLVL.

For this clone: Other DNA sequences in the sample encode the same CDR3. The V gene is TRBV11-2, the J gene TRBJ2-3; TRBD1 aligns across 8 bases. J lost 2 bases, V lost 5 bases, and 9 bases had no gene match. CDR3 length: 16 residues. The germline V gene encodes CDR1 SGHAT and CDR2 FQNNGV. This CDR3 reads CASSPGQGTDTDTQYF. The CDR3 coding sequence is TGTGCCAGCAGCCCAGGACAGGGTACGGACACAGATACGCAGTATTTT.

This sequence joins TRBV7-2 and TRBJ2-5; 10 positions agree with TRBD2. The CDR3 runs 15 residues. The germline V gene has CDR1 SGHTA and CDR2 FQGNSA. Trimming cost V 5 bases and J 1 base; bases outside gene matches: 4. The CDR3 coding sequence is TGTGCCAGCAGCGGACTAGCGGCGTTCCAAGAGACCCAGTACTTC. Protein product: CASSGLAAFQETQYF.

The chain uses TRBV7-9 and TRBJ1-2, with a possible D match to TRBD1 (5 bases). The CDR3 consists of 16 residues. Germline CDR1 is SEHNR and CDR2 is FQNEAQ (reference sequence). V lost 5 bases and J lost 0, with 16 bases in between. CDR3 bases: TGTGCCAGCAGCCCTAGGGACGGCCCCACTAACTATGGCTACACCTTC. It translates to CASSPRDGPTNYGYTF.

The V gene is TRBV29-1, the J gene TRBJ2-3; maybe TRBD2 (6 bases). CDR1 is SQVTM and CDR2 is ANQGSEA in the germline V gene. The germline V and J ends were trimmed by 3 bases and 4 bases, with 14 bases remaining between them. The CDR3 extends over 14 amino acids. The CDR3 protein is CSVDRSGDADTQYF. CDR3 sequence (DNA): TGCAGCGTTGACAGATCGGGGGACGCAGATACGCAGTATTTT.